The next 27 T cell receptor beta chains were all read from a single sample in a study of neurological immune-mediated disorders. TCRdb independently ran MiXCR on the 5' RACE reads; one entry per CDR3 protein. The sample shows about 50,000 distinct CDR3 sequences, around 10% of them seen only once. Material: PBMCs. The source is a man between 65 and 85 years old with HTLV-1-associated myelopathy (HAM/TSP).

This clonotype was found many times. V usage is TRBV7-9 and J usage is TRBJ1-1; D may be TRBD1 (5 bases). The CDR3 contains 13 residues. The V and J ends lost 5 bases and 3 bases respectively, with 10 bases between them. The germline gives CDR1 SEHNR, CDR2 FQNEAQ (reference sequence). The CDR3 DNA reads as TGTGCCAGCAGCCTGGGGACGGACACTGAAGCTTTCTTT. Protein product: CASSLGTDTEAFF.

The rearrangement joins TRBV7-2 to TRBJ2-1; TRBD2 agrees at 10 bases. The V gene end was trimmed by 1 base and the J gene end by 1 base; junction bases not matched to a gene: 1. The CDR3 is 16 residues long. In germline, CDR1 is SGHTA, CDR2 FQGNSA. CDR3 sequence (DNA): TGTGCCAGCAGCTTAGTAGCGGGGGGATCCTACAATGAGCAGTTCTTC. Amino acids: CASSLVAGGSYNEQFF.

There are many counts of this clonotype. V usage is TRBV14 and J usage is TRBJ2-6, with D perhaps being TRBD1 or TRBD2 (6 bases each). There are 17 residues in the CDR3. Trimming shortened V by 1 base and J by 0 bases, and 10 bases separated the two germline ends. In germline, CDR1 is SGHDN, CDR2 FVKESK. The CDR3 DNA reads TGTGCCAGCAGCCAAGTAGGGGGACTCTCTGGGGCCAACGTCCTGACTTTC. This translates into CASSQVGGLSGANVLTF.

This clonotype was picked up many times. The chain combines TRBV28 with TRBJ2-5; D not resolved. This CDR3 is 17 amino acids long. Trimming cost V 3 bases and J 1 base, with 18 bases left between them. Germline loops: CDR1 MDHEN, CDR2 SYDVKM. The CDR3 is CASSFHRQKEAQETQYF. In nucleotides, the CDR3 is TGTGCCAGCAGTTTCCACCGGCAGAAGGAAGCCCAAGAGACCCAGTACTTC.

This clonotype was recorded at least ten times. The chain uses TRBV7-8 and TRBJ1-6, with D perhaps TRBD1 (5 bases). The CDR3 consists of 18 residues. V lost 7 bases to trimming and J lost 0 bases, with 19 bases between them. Germline V gives CDR1 SGHVS, CDR2 FQNEAQ. The CDR3 nucleotides read TGTGCCAGCATCCCCAGCCAGGGCCCTAGCTCCTATAATTCACCCCTCCACTTT. As protein: CASIPSQGPSSYNSPLHF.

This clonotype was counted many times. This chain links TRBV4-3 with TRBJ2-7, with 16 positions matching TRBD2. Germline trimming cut 4 bases from V and 6 bases from J; bases unmatched to any gene: 6. Germline-derived CDR1 and CDR2 are LGHNA and YSLEER. This CDR3 has 16 amino acids. As DNA, the CDR3 is TGCGCCAGCAGCCGGGGACTAGCGGGAGGGGATACCGAGCAGTACTTC. It yields the protein CASSRGLAGGDTEQYF.

The sample holds a few counts of this clonotype. The chain carries TRBV7-2 and TRBJ2-7; TRBD1 aligns across 7 bases. Per the germline V gene, CDR1 is SGHTA and CDR2 is FQGNSA. Trimming cost V 4 bases and J 2 bases; bases outside gene matches: 8. The CDR3 totals 15 residues. The CDR3 loop is CASSSYRGLTYEQYF. The CDR3 DNA follows: TGTGCCAGCAGCTCGTATAGGGGGCTCACCTACGAGCAGTACTTC. Full variable domain (rest looked up from reference TRBV7-2 and TRBJ2-7): GAGVSQSPSNKVTEKGKDVELRCDPISGHTALYWYRQSLGQGLEFLIYFQGNSAPDKSGLPSDRFSAERTGGSVSTLTIQRTQQEDSAVYLCASSSYRGLTYEQYFGPGTRLTVT.

This clonotype showed up many times. The V gene is TRBV20-1, the J gene TRBJ2-4, with 7 bases lining up with TRBD1. This CDR3 region has 15 residues. Germline V CDR1 and CDR2: DFQATT, SNEGSKA (reference sequence). V trimming: 6 bases; J trimming: 3 bases; junction bases outside the gene matches: 11. The CDR3 region is CSAYPTGAGKNIQYF. CDR3 bases: TGCAGTGCCTACCCCACAGGGGCCGGCAAAAACATTCAGTACTTC.

This clonotype was recorded many times. V is TRBV12-3 or TRBV12-4 and J is TRBJ2-1, with 8 positions matching TRBD2. The V and J ends lost 3 bases and 2 bases, in that order; junction bases with no gene match: 9. This CDR3 contains 17 residues. CDR3 sequence: CASSFIGTRETYNEQFF. For the CDR3, the DNA is TGTGCCAGCAGTTTTATTGGGACTAGGGAGACCTACAATGAGCAGTTCTTC.

This clonotype was observed at least ten times. The chain uses TRBV7-9 and TRBJ2-1; D possibly corresponds to TRBD1 (7 bases). The CDR3 loop spans 15 amino acids. V gave up 4 bases and J gave up 6 bases, with 16 bases separating them. Per the germline V gene, CDR1 is SEHNR and CDR2 is FQNEAQ (reference sequence). The CDR3 region has the DNA TGTGCCAGCAGCTCCTCGCAGGGGGGAGGCAATGAGCAGTTCTTC. Its translation: CASSSSQGGGNEQFF.

This clonotype was counted ten times or more. The rearrangement links TRBV27 to TRBJ2-1; 7 bases match TRBD2. Germline V gives CDR1 MNHEY, CDR2 SMNVEV (reference sequence). The CDR3 runs 14 residues. The V segment lost 8 bases and the J segment 2 bases; nucleotides outside the gene matches: 6. Here the CDR3 reads CASFSGSAYNEQFF. DNA for the CDR3: TGTGCCAGCTTTAGCGGGTCGGCCTACAATGAGCAGTTCTTC.

On this clonotype itself: The junction does not match germline at one end; this may be a read error. The rearrangement joins TRBV7-3 to TRBJ2-1, with 7 nucleotides matching TRBD2. CDR1 is SGHTA and CDR2 is FQGTGA in the germline V gene. The CDR3 is 15 amino acids. The CDR3 reads CANSPTSVLLNEQFF. The DNA for the CDR3 is TGTGCCAACAGCCCCACTAGCGTCCTCCTGAATGAGCAGTTCTTC.

This clonotype was picked up many times. The chain has TRBV7-3 and TRBJ2-3, with D perhaps matching TRBD2 (6 bases). Trimming cost V 5 bases and J 1 base, with 13 bases left between them. Germline V gene lookup returns CDR1 SGHTA and CDR2 FQGTGA. The CDR3 loop spans 15 amino acids. The CDR3 DNA follows: TGTGCCAGCAGCGATAGCGGAGCCGGCACAGATACGCAGTATTTT. Translating it yields CASSDSGAGTDTQYF. Full variable domain (remainder filled in from reference TRBV7-3 and TRBJ2-3): GAGVSQTPSNKVTEKGKYVELRCDPISGHTALYWYRQSLGQGPEFLIYFQGTGAADDSGLPNDRFFAVRPEGSVSTLKIQRTERGDSAVYLCASSDSGAGTDTQYFGPGTRLTVL.

Many counts were recorded for this clonotype. The rearrangement links TRBV20-1 to TRBJ2-3; a possible D gene is TRBD1 (6 bases). V was clipped by 2 bases and J by 6 bases, with 12 bases between them. The CDR3 spans 13 residues. Germline CDR1 DFQATT, CDR2 SNEGSKA (reference sequence). The CDR3 DNA reads as TGCAGTGCTAGACAGGGGTCGGCGGATACGCAGTATTTT. Protein sequence: CSARQGSADTQYF.

This clonotype was detected many times. The CDR3, as DNA: TGTGCCAGCAATAACAGGGGGGGTGGCTACACCTTC. The encoded protein is CASNNRGGGYTF. The V call is TRBV6-5, the J call TRBJ1-2; 8 bases map to TRBD1. CDR3 length equals 12 residues. The trim removed 7 bases at V and 7 bases at J, leaving 5 bases unmatched. The germline V gene encodes CDR1 MNHEY and CDR2 SVGAGI.

This clonotype was observed at least ten times. This chain connects TRBV7-2 to TRBJ1-3; maybe TRBD1 (6 bases). CDR3 length: 17 residues. CDR1 is SGHTA and CDR2 is FQGNSA in the germline V gene. Trimming shortened V by 1 base and J by 4 bases, and 17 bases separated the two germline ends. The CDR3 here is CASSLGPRGAEGNTIYF. In DNA form, the CDR3 reads TGTGCCAGCAGCTTAGGCCCCAGGGGAGCTGAAGGAAACACCATATATTTT.

At least ten counts were recorded for this clonotype. CDR3 amino acids: CASSPRDRELAFF. The CDR3 DNA reads TGTGCCAGCAGCCCCCGGGACAGGGAGTTGGCTTTCTTT. V gene TRBV27 combines with J gene TRBJ1-1, with TRBD1 matching 9 bases. CDR1 is MNHEY, CDR2 SMNVEV, per germline (reference sequence). There are 13 residues in the CDR3. J gave up 11 bases and V 6 bases, and 10 bases lay outside the gene matches.

This clonotype occurred many times. The chain joins TRBV28 to TRBJ2-1; 10 nucleotides agree with TRBD1. CDR3 size: 18 residues. In germline, CDR1 is MDHEN, CDR2 SYDVKM. Trimming cost V 2 bases and J 5 bases; bases outside gene matches: 12. The CDR3 protein is CASSLRAVGTGENNEQFF. CDR3 bases: TGTGCCAGCAGTTTACGGGCGGTCGGGACAGGGGAAAACAATGAGCAGTTCTTC.

Concerning this clonotype: An end of the junction does not agree with germline; a read error may underlie this. V gene TRBV5-6 combines with J gene TRBJ1-5; no definite D call. The CDR3 loop spans 13 amino acids. Germline CDR1 is SGHDT and CDR2 is YYEEEE. The CDR3 here is CSSSFSPSGPQHF. DNA of the CDR3: TGTTCCAGCAGCTTTAGCCCAAGTGGGCCCCAGCATTTT.

This clonotype occurred many times. The chain is built from TRBV7-9 and TRBJ2-1, with D unclear. The CDR3 is made up of 15 amino acids. V dropped 2 bases and J dropped 2 bases, with 10 bases sitting between them. Per germline, CDR1 SEHNR and CDR2 FQNEAQ (reference sequence). CDR3: CASSLPGSPYNEQFF. In nucleotides, the CDR3 is TGTGCCAGCAGCTTACCAGGATCCCCCTACAATGAGCAGTTCTTC.

This clonotype showed up many times. The gene calls are TRBV6-1 and TRBJ2-2, with D perhaps TRBD1 or TRBD2 (5 bases each). V lost 2 bases and J lost 5, with 12 bases in between. The germline CDR1 and CDR2 sequences are MNHNS and SASEGT. This CDR3 region has 15 residues. The CDR3 sequence: CASSELGRRTGELFF. CDR3 bases: TGTGCCAGCAGTGAATTGGGACGTCGAACCGGGGAGCTGTTTTTT.

By share of the sample, this clonotype is medium-sized. This chain uses TRBV14 with TRBJ2-2; D uncertain. V was clipped by 4 bases and J by 0 bases, with 6 bases between them. The CDR3 spans 14 residues. Per the germline V gene, CDR1 is SGHDN and CDR2 is FVKESK. In DNA form, the CDR3 reads TGTGCCAGCAGCCCCCTGTCGAACACCGGGGAGCTGTTTTTT. Translating gives CASSPLSNTGELFF. Filled out from reference TRBV14 and TRBJ2-2, the complete variable domain reads EAGVTQFPSHSVIEKGQTVTLRCDPISGHDNLYWYRRVMGKEIKFLLHFVKESKQDESGMPNNRFLAERTGGTYSTLKVQPAELEDSGVYFCASSPLSNTGELFFGEGSRLTVL.

This clonotype was seen repeatedly, ten times or more. The rearrangement links TRBV5-5 to TRBJ2-4; no reliable D call. Germline CDR1 reads SGHKS; CDR2 reads YYEKEE (reference sequence). The CDR3 spans 12 residues. V dropped 0 bases and J dropped 8 bases, with 6 bases sitting between them. CDR3 sequence (DNA): TGTGCCAGCAGCTTGGCCAGAGACATTCAGTACTTC. This gives the protein CASSLARDIQYF.

This clonotype was found many times. V and J are TRBV20-1 and TRBJ1-5; D may be TRBD1 (6 bases). V gave up 6 bases and J gave up 7 bases, with 19 bases separating them. CDR1 DFQATT and CDR2 SNEGSKA come from the germline V gene (reference sequence). The CDR3 is 14 amino acids. The CDR3 here is CSAGGRNRNQPQHF. In nucleotides, the CDR3 is TGCAGTGCGGGGGGGCGGAATCGGAACCAGCCCCAGCATTTT.

This clonotype was seen many times. CDR3 DNA: TGCGCCAGCAGAAAAGAGATGGGGACTTACGAGCAGTACTTC. Residues: CASRKEMGTYEQYF. The V and J genes are TRBV5-1 and TRBJ2-7; a weak D match, TRBD2 (6 bases). The V gene's germline CDR1 is SGHRS and CDR2 YFSETQ. The CDR3 contains 14 residues. V was clipped by 5 bases and J by 4 bases, with 16 bases between them.

This clonotype was observed many times. V is TRBV7-2 and J is TRBJ2-2, with 13 bases lining up with TRBD2. This CDR3 has 18 residues. The germline V gene has CDR1 SGHTA and CDR2 FQGNSA. V lost 5 bases and J lost 5; bases outside the gene matches: 11. The CDR3 loop reads CASSPRLAGGLTTGELFF. Written as DNA, the CDR3 is TGTGCCAGCAGCCCCCGACTAGCGGGAGGATTAACGACCGGGGAGCTGTTTTTT.

In its sample, this clonotype was seen many times. V usage is TRBV3-1 and J usage is TRBJ2-7, with 8 bases that match TRBD2. The CDR3 is 15 amino acids. Germline V gene lookup returns CDR1 LGHDT and CDR2 YNNKEL (reference sequence). With V trimmed by 0 bases and J by 4 bases, 5 bases remained unmatched. The CDR3 DNA reads TGTGCCAGCAGCCAAGAACAGAGCGGGAGATACGAGCAGTACTTC. Protein: CASSQEQSGRYEQYF.